This section outlines one T cell receptor beta chain sequence together with its context. No antigen is known for it. The CDR3 sequence is 13 residues long. V was pared by 7 bases and J by 5 bases, with 6 bases of the junction left unmatched. Germline lookup yields CDR1 SEHNR and CDR2 FQNEAQ (reference sequence). This entry is derived from a study of T-cell memory formation after mild COVID-19. Study information: Largely, TCR clusters stayed within a single donor. Notes on the study in general: Clones that contracted clustered mainly in CM and EM if CD4+ and in EMRA if CD8+.

One entry per CDR3 protein results from TCRdb running MiXCR on the 5' RACE reads. Of fewer than 350,000 distinct CDR3 sequences listed, 7% to 10% are singletons. The chain combines TRBV7-9 with TRBJ2-5; 8 positions agree with TRBD2. The TCR was taken from a young man who had mild COVID-19 (a few samples of this study predate the infection). Cell type and time point are not known. Source material: PBMCs or a T cell subset sorted from them (not recorded which). The CDR3 DNA reads TGTGCCAGCATCAGGACTAGCCGGGAGACCCAGTACTTC. Amino acid sequence: CASIRTSRETQYF.